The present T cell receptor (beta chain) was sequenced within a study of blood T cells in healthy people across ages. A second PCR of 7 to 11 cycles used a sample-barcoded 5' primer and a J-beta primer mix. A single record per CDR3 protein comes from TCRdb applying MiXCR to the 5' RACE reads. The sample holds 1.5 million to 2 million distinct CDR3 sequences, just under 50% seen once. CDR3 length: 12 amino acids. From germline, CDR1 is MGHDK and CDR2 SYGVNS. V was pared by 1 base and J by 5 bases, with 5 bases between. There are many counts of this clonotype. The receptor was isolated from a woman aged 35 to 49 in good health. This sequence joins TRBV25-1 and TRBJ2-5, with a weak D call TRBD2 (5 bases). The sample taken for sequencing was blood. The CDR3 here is CASSESGETQYF. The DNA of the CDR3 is TGTGCCAGCAGTGAATCGGGGGAGACCCAGTACTTC.